These 2 T cell receptor beta chains originate from one sample sequenced in a study of PD-1 blockade in classical Hodgkin lymphoma. Relapse was seen in all patients after autologous stem cell transplantation, and brentuximab vedotin exposure was variable. The repertoire was sequenced with immunoSEQ multiplex PCR; TCRdb's copy has only in-frame clones and lacks some. The sample lists 40,000 to 45,000 clones; over 55% were seen once. This specimen was peripheral blood mononuclear cells (PBMCs), taken at baseline. All receptors derive from a human donor with classical Hodgkin lymphoma.

V gene TRBV18 combines with J gene TRBJ2-3, with 7 bases identical to TRBD2. The CDR3 is made up of 15 amino acids. With 4 bases clipped from V and 2 bases from J, the junction kept 6 bases outside the gene matches. The germline V gene has CDR1 KGHSH and CDR2 LQKENI. The CDR3 region has the DNA TGTGCCAGCTCACGGAGGAGCGGGAACACAGATACGCAGTATTTT. Amino acids: CASSRRSGNTDTQYF.

The CDR3 loop reads CASSLDAGAGGYTF. CDR3 nucleotides: TGTGCCAGCAGCTTAGATGCGGGGGCGGGTGGCTACACCTTC. The chain is built from TRBV7-2 and TRBJ1-2, with D perhaps TRBD1 (6 bases). Germline values: CDR1 SGHTA, CDR2 FQGNSA. CDR3 length: 14 residues. Trimming stripped 1 base from V and 7 bases from J, with 13 bases between.